One and the same sample provided the 11 T cell receptor beta chains below, sequenced in a study of blood T cell repertoires in COVID-19. Measured with immunoSEQ multiplex PCR; TCRdb has only the in-frame clones, and not every one. The table shows about 180,000 clones, with roughly 80% occurring only once. Specimen: PBMCs or T cells enriched from blood (not recorded which). The receptors stem from a woman in her thirties or forties with acute COVID-19.

The genes are TRBV2 and TRBJ2-7; 8 nucleotides align to TRBD2. CDR3 length: 15 amino acids. From germline, CDR1 is SNHLY and CDR2 FYNNEI. V lost 5 bases and J lost 2; bases outside the gene matches: 8. The CDR3 DNA sequence: TGTGCCAGCAGTACCGGAGGACTAGCTCCCTACGAGCAGTACTTC. It codes for CASSTGGLAPYEQYF.

The J gene is TRBJ1-2, the V gene TRBV2; TRBD1 agrees at 8 bases. Germline-derived CDR1 and CDR2 are SNHLY and FYNNEI. With V trimmed by 3 bases and J by 1 base, 7 bases remained unmatched. The CDR3 contains 16 residues. The CDR3 here is CASSDSGGVVNYGYTF. The CDR3 DNA follows: TGTGCCAGCAGTGACTCAGGGGGCGTTGTTAACTATGGCTACACCTTC.

The chain has TRBV15 and TRBJ2-5; tentative D call: TRBD2 (6 bases). CDR1 LNHNV and CDR2 YYDKDF come from the germline V gene (reference sequence). With 5 bases removed from V and 5 bases from J, the gap between germline ends came to 21 bases. There are 16 residues in the CDR3. This CDR3 reads CATSAGMGVEGETQYF. For the CDR3, the DNA is TGTGCCACCAGCGCGGGAATGGGGGTAGAGGGGGAGACCCAGTACTTC.

The V gene is TRBV27, the J gene TRBJ1-4; possible D gene TRBD1, 6 bases. The CDR3 is made up of 15 amino acids. Germline CDR1 and CDR2: MNHEY and SMNVEV (reference sequence). Between the trimmed V and J ends, which lost 5 bases and 5 bases, there was a span of 15 bases. The CDR3 nucleotides read TGTGCCAGCAGTCGGAACAGGGAGGGAAATGAAAAACTGTTTTTT. Residues: CASSRNREGNEKLFF.

This clone was found once. This sequence joins TRBV19 and TRBJ2-3; 12 nucleotides match TRBD2. Germline CDR1 LNHDA, CDR2 SQIVND (reference sequence). The CDR3 runs 19 residues. Germline trimming cut 2 bases from V and 0 bases from J; bases unmatched to any gene: 9. The CDR3 is CASSISPSGRGISTDTQYF. The CDR3, as DNA: TGTGCCAGTAGTATATCCCCTAGCGGGAGGGGAATTAGCACAGATACGCAGTATTTT.

There are a few counts of this clone. CDR3 residues: CASRAGTGFYEQYF. The CDR3 nucleotides are TGTGCCAGCAGGGCCGGGACAGGGTTTTACGAGCAGTACTTC. This chain links TRBV7-2 with TRBJ2-7, with TRBD1 identical over 9 bases. After removal of 6 bases from V and 4 bases from J, the junction contained 7 bases not matched to a gene. The CDR3 length is 14 residues. From germline, CDR1 is SGHTA and CDR2 FQGNSA.

This clone was counted a single time. This rearrangement joins TRBV14 to TRBJ1-2; the match to TRBD1 covers 8 bases. V lost 3 bases, J lost 8 bases, and 5 bases stayed unmatched. There are 13 residues in the CDR3. Germline CDR1 and CDR2: SGHDN and FVKESK. CDR3 region: CASSHPGTGGYTF. As DNA, the CDR3 is TGTGCCAGCAGCCACCCCGGGACAGGCGGCTACACCTTC. The entire variable domain, with the rest obtained from reference TRBV14 and TRBJ1-2, is as follows: EAGVTQFPSHSVIEKGQTVTLRCDPISGHDNLYWYRRVMGKEIKFLLHFVKESKQDESGMPNNRFLAERTGGTYSTLKVQPAELEDSGVYFCASSHPGTGGYTFGSGTRLTVV.

V is TRBV5-1 and J is TRBJ2-3; perhaps TRBD1 as D (5 bases). Germline assignment: CDR1 SGHRS and CDR2 YFSETQ. With 7 bases removed from V and 2 bases from J, the gap between germline ends came to 17 bases. The CDR3 is 15 amino acids. CDR3 in amino acids: CASSAGSVVTDTQYF. The DNA of the CDR3 is TGCGCCAGCTCCGCAGGGTCAGTAGTCACAGATACGCAGTATTTT.

The chain carries TRBV7-9 and TRBJ1-1; 9 bases agree with TRBD1. Germline trimming cut 5 bases from V and 1 base from J; bases unmatched to any gene: 5. CDR1 and CDR2 from the germline V gene are SEHNR and FQNEAQ (reference sequence). The CDR3 totals 15 residues. Here the CDR3 DNA reads TGTGCCAGCAGCCCAGGGGACAGGGAGAACACTGAAGCTTTCTTT. Translated, it gives CASSPGDRENTEAFF. The full variable domain, its missing parts supplied by reference TRBV7-9 and TRBJ1-1, is DTGVSQNPRHKITKRGQNVTFRCDPISEHNRLYWYRQTLGQGPEFLTYFQNEAQLEKSRLLSDRFSAERPKGSFSTLEIQRTEQGDSAMYLCASSPGDRENTEAFFGQGTRLTVV.

This rearrangement joins TRBV27 to TRBJ1-2, with D maybe TRBD1 (5 bases). The CDR3 is made up of 13 amino acids. Trimming cost V 5 bases and J 3 bases, with 10 bases left between them. In germline, CDR1 is MNHEY, CDR2 SMNVEV (reference sequence). CDR3 residues: CASSTDSYYGYTF. CDR3 in DNA: TGTGCCAGCAGTACCGACAGTTACTATGGCTACACCTTC.

This rearrangement joins TRBV19 to TRBJ2-1; TRBD2 matches 14 bases. Per the germline V gene, CDR1 is LNHDA and CDR2 is SQIVND (reference sequence). This CDR3 has 17 amino acids. Trimming cost V 4 bases and J 10 bases; bases outside gene matches: 12. Here the CDR3 reads CASSRLAGGPSVGEQFF. The CDR3 DNA reads as TGTGCCAGTAGTAGACTAGCGGGAGGGCCGTCCGTCGGGGAGCAGTTCTTC.